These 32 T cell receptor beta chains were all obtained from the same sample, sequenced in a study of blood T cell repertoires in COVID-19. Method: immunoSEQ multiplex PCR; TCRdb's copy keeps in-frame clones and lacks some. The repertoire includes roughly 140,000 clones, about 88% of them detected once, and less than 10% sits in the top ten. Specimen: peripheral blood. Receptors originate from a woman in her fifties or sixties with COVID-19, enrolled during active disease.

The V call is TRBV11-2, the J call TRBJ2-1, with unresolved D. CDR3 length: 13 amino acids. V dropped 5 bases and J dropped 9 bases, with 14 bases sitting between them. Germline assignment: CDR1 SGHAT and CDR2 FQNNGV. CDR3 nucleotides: TGTGCCAGCAGCGTAGCTCGTAGAGCTGAGCAGTTCTTC. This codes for CASSVARRAEQFF. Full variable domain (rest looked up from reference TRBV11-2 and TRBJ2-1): EAGVAQSPRYKIIEKRQSVAFWCNPISGHATLYWYQQILGQGPKLLIQFQNNGVVDDSQLPKDRFSAERLKGVDSTLKIQPAKLEDSAVYLCASSVARRAEQFFGPGTRLTVL.

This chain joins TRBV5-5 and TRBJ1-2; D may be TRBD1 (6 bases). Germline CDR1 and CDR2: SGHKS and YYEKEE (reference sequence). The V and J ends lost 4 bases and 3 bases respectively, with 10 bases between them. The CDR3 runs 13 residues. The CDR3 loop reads CASSVDSYYGYTF. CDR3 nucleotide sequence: TGTGCCAGCAGCGTGGACAGTTACTATGGCTACACCTTC.

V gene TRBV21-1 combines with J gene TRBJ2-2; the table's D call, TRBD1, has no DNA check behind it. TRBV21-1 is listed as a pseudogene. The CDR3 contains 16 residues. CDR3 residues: CASSNEVTGKTGELFF. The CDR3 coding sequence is TGTGCCAGCAGCAATGAGGTGACAGGGAAGACCGGGGAGCTGTTTTTT.

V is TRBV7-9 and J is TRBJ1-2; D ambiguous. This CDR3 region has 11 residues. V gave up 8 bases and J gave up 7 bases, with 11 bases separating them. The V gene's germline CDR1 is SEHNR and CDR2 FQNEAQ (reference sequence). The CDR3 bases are TGTGCCAGCCCCCAAGGAGGTGGCTACACCTTC. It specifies CASPQGGGYTF.

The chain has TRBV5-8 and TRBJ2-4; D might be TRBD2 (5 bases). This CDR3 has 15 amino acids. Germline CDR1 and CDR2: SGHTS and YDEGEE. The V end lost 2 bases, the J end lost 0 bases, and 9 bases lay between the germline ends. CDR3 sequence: CASSLGLVAKNIQYF. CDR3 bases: TGTGCCAGCAGCTTAGGACTGGTAGCCAAAAACATTCAGTACTTC.

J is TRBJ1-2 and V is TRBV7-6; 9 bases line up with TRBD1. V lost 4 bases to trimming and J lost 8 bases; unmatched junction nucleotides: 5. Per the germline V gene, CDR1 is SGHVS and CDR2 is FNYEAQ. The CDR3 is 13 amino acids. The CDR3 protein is CASSWGQGLGYTF. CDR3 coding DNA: TGTGCCAGCAGCTGGGGACAGGGACTAGGCTACACCTTC.

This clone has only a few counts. The CDR3 DNA sequence: TGTGCCAGTAATCCGGGACAGGCTCGTTCACCCCTCCACTTT. This translates into CASNPGQARSPLHF. The gene calls are TRBV19 and TRBJ1-6, with 8 bases fitting TRBD1. The CDR3 is 14 residues long. The germline CDR1 and CDR2 sequences are LNHDA and SQIVND (reference sequence). Trimming took 7 bases from V and 9 from J; bases not matched to a gene: 8.

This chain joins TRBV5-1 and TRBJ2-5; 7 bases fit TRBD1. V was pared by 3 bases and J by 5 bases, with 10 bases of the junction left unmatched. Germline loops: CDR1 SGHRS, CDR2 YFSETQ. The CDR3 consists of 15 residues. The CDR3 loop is CASSSGLQGTETQYF. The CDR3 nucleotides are TGCGCCAGCAGCTCGGGGTTACAGGGGACGGAGACCCAGTACTTC.

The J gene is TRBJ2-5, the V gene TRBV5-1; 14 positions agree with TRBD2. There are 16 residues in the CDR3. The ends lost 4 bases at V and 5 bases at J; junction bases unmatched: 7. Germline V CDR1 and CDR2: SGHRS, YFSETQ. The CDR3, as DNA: TGCGCCAGCAGCCCGGGACTAGCGGGAGACTATGAGACCCAGTACTTC. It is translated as CASSPGLAGDYETQYF.

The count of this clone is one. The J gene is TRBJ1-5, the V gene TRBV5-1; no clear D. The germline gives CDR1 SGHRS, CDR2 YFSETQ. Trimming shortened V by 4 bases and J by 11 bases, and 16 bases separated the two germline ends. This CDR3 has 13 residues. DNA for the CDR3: TGCGCCAGCAGCGACATCGAGGGCGGGACCCAGCATTTT. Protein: CASSDIEGGTQHF.

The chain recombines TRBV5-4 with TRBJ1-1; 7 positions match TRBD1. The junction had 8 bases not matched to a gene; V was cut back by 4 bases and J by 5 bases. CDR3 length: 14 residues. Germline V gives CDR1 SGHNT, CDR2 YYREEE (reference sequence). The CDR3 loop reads CASSRGGQETEAFF. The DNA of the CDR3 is TGTGCCAGCAGCCGGGGAGGACAGGAAACTGAAGCTTTCTTT.

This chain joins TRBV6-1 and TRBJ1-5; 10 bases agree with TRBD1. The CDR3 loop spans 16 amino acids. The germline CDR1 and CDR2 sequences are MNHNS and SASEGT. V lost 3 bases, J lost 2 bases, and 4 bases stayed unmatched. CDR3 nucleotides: TGTGCCAGCAGTGACAAAGGACAGGGGGGCAATCAGCCCCAGCATTTT. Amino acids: CASSDKGQGGNQPQHF.

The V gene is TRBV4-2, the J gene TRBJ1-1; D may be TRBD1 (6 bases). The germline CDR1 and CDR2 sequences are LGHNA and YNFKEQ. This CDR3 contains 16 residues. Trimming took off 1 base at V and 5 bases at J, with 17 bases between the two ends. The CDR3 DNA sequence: TGTGCCAGCAGCCAAGTACCCCCACAGGGTGGAACTGAAGCTTTCTTT. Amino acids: CASSQVPPQGGTEAFF.

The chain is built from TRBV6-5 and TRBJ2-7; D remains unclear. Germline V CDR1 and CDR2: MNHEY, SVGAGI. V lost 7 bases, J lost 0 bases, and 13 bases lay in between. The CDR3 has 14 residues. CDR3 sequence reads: CASNNPTVSYEQYV. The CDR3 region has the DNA TGTGCCAGCAATAACCCGACTGTCTCCTACGAGCAGTACGTC.

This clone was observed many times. In nucleotides, the CDR3 is TGTGCCAGCAGCTTAGGAGCGGGAGATGCCTACGAGCAGTACTTC. Protein sequence: CASSLGAGDAYEQYF. The V gene is TRBV13, the J gene TRBJ2-7; TRBD2 matches 8 bases. Germline loops: CDR1 PRHDT, CDR2 FYEKMQ (reference sequence). The CDR3 length is 15 residues. The V gene end was trimmed by 0 bases and the J gene end by 2 bases; junction bases not matched to a gene: 3.

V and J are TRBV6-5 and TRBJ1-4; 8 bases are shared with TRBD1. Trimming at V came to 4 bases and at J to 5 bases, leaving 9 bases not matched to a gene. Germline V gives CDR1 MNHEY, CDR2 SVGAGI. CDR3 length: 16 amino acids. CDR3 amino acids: CASSFPRGRGNEKLFF. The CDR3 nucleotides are TGTGCCAGCAGTTTCCCCAGGGGGCGAGGGAATGAAAAACTGTTTTTT.

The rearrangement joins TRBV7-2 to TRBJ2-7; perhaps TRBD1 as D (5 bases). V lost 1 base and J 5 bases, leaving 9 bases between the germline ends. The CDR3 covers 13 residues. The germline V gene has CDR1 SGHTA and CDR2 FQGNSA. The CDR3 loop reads CASSLVGADEQYF. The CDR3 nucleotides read TGTGCCAGCAGCTTAGTAGGGGCGGACGAGCAGTACTTC.

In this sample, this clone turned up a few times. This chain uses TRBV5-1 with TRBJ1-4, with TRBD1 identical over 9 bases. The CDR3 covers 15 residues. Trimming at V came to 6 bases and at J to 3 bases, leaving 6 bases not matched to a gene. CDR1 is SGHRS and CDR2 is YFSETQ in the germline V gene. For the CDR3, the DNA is TGCGCCAGCACCCGGGACAGGGTGGCTAATGAAAAACTGTTTTTT. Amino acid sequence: CASTRDRVANEKLFF. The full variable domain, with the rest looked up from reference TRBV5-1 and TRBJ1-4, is KAGVTQTPRYLIKTRGQQVTLSCSPISGHRSVSWYQQTPGQGLQFLFEYFSETQRNKGNFPGRFSGRQFSNSRSEMNVSTLELGDSALYLCASTRDRVANEKLFFGSGTQLSVL.

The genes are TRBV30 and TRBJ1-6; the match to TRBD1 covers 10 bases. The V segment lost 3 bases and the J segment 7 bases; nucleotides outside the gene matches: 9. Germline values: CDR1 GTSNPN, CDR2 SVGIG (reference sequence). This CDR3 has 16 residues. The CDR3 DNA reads TGTGCCTGGAGCGTAAACTCGGGACAGGGGAATTCACCCCTCCACTTT. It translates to CAWSVNSGQGNSPLHF.

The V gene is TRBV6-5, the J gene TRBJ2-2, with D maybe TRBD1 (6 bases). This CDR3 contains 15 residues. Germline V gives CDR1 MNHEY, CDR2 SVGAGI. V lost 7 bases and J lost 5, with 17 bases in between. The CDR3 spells CASTRGPPVTGELFF. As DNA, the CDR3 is TGTGCCAGCACCAGGGGACCACCGGTGACCGGGGAGCTGTTTTTT.

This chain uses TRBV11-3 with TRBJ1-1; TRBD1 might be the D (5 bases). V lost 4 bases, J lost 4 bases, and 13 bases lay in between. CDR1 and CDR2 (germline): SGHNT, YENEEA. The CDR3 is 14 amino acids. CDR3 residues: CASSSTGGGTEAFF. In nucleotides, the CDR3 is TGTGCCAGCAGCTCAACCGGCGGGGGCACTGAAGCTTTCTTT.

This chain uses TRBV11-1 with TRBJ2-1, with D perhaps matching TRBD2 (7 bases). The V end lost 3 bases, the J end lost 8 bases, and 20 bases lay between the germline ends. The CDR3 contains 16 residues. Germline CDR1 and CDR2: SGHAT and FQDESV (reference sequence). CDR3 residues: CASSLAIRGGRDEQFF. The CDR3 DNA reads TGTGCCAGCAGCTTGGCTATTAGGGGGGGGAGGGATGAGCAGTTCTTC.

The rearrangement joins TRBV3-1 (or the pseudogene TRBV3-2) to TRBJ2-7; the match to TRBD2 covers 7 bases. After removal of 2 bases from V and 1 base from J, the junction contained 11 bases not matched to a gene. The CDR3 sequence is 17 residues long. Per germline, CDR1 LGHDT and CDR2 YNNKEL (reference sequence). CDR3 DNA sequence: TGTGCCAGCAGCCAATTAACTGTCCGGGACTATTCCTACGAGCAGTACTTC. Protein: CASSQLTVRDYSYEQYF.

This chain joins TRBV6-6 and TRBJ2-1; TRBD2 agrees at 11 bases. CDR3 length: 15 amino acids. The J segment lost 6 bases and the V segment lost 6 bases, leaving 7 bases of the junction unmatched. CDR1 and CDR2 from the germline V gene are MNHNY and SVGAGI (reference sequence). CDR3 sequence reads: CASRDGLAGPNEQFF. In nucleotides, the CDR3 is TGTGCCAGCAGGGACGGACTAGCGGGCCCCAATGAGCAGTTCTTC.

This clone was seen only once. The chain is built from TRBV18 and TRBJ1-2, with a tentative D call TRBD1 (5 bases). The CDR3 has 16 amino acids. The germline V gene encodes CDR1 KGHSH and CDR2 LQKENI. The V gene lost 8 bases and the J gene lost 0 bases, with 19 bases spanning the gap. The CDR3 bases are TGTGCCAGCGCCGGCGGGGCAGAACTCCCTAACTATGGCTACACCTTC. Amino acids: CASAGGAELPNYGYTF.

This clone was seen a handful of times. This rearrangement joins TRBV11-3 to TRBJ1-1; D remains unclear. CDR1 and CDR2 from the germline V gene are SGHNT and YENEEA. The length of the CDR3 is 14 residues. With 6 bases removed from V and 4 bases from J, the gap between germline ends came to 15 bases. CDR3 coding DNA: TGTGCCAGCAGTATAAGATCCGGGAGCACTGAAGCTTTCTTT. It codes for CASSIRSGSTEAFF. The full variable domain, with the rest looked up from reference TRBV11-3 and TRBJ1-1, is EAGVVQSPRYKIIEKKQPVAFWCNPISGHNTLYWYLQNLGQGPELLIRYENEEAVDDSQLPKDRFSAERLKGVDSTLKIQPAELGDSAVYLCASSIRSGSTEAFFGQGTRLTVV.

For the CDR3, the DNA is TGCGCCAGCAGCTTGGGACCGGGGGATGAAAAACTGTTTTTT. Translation: CASSLGPGDEKLFF. This chain links TRBV5-1 with TRBJ1-4; perhaps TRBD1 as D (5 bases). CDR1 and CDR2 from the germline V gene are SGHRS and YFSETQ. The CDR3 totals 14 residues. V lost 0 bases to trimming and J lost 6 bases, with 9 bases between them.

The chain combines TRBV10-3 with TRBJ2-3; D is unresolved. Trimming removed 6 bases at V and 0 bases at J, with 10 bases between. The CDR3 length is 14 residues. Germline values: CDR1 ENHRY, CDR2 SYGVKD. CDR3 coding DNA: TGTGCCATCAGACCTGAGCGTAGCACAGATACGCAGTATTTT. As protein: CAIRPERSTDTQYF.

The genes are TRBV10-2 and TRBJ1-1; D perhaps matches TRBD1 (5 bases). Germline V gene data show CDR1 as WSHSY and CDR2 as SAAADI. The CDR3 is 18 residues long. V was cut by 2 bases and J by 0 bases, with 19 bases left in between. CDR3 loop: CASSERSGIGRMNTEAFF. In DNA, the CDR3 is TGCGCCAGCAGTGAGCGATCAGGGATCGGAAGGATGAACACTGAAGCTTTCTTT.

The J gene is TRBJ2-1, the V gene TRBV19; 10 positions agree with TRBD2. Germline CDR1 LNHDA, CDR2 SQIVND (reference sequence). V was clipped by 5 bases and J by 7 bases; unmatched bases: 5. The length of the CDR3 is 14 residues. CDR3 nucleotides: TGTGCCAGTAGTGTTAGCGGGGGGAGGAATGAGCAGTTCTTC. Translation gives CASSVSGGRNEQFF.

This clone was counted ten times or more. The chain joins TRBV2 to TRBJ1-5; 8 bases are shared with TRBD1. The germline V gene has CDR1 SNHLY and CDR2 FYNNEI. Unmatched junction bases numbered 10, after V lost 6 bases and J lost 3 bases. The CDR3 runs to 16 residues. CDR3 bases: TGTGCCAGCAGCGCTCGGGGACAGGTTCCCAATCAGCCCCAGCATTTT. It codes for CASSARGQVPNQPQHF.

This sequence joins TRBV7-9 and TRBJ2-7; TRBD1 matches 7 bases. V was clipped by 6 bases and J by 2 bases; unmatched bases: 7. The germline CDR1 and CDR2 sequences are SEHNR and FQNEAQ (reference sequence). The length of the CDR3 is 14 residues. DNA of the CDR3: TGTGCCAGCAGACCCGGGACAGTGACCTACGAGCAGTACTTC. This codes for CASRPGTVTYEQYF.